These 22 T cell receptor beta chains came from one sample sequenced in a study of cytomegalovirus exposure and HLA in healthy donors. The PCR made use of 60 Vbeta and 13 Jbeta primers. The protocol was immunoSEQ multiplex PCR, while the TCRdb copy is restricted to in-frame clones and leaves out a portion. The sample contains 85,000 to 90,000 clones, around 85% of which appear only once. The sample taken for sequencing was PBMCs. These receptors all come from a man aged 25 to 40 in good health and CMV-seronegative.

The rearrangement links TRBV13 to TRBJ1-6, with 7 nucleotides matching TRBD1. V shed 5 bases, J shed 3 bases, and the junction held 7 bases outside the gene matches. Per the germline V gene, CDR1 is PRHDT and CDR2 is FYEKMQ (reference sequence). There are 16 residues in the CDR3. Written as DNA, the CDR3 is TGTGCCAGCAGCACCCGGGACAGTAGCTATAATTCACCCCTCCACTTT. Protein sequence: CASSTRDSSYNSPLHF.

The DNA for the CDR3 is TGTGCCAGCACCCTACAACAGGGCTCCGAGCAGTACTTC. It translates to CASTLQQGSEQYF. The rearrangement uses TRBV2 and TRBJ2-7; a weak D match, TRBD1 (6 bases). There are 13 residues in the CDR3. V lost 7 bases, J lost 6 bases, and 16 bases lay in between. Germline lookup yields CDR1 SNHLY and CDR2 FYNNEI.

The rearrangement joins TRBV29-1 to TRBJ2-1, with TRBD1 as a possible D gene (6 bases). Germline V gives CDR1 SQVTM, CDR2 ANQGSEA. The CDR3 runs to 14 residues. V lost 7 bases to trimming and J lost 1 base, with 14 bases between them. CDR3 residues: CSAPRTGSYNEQFF. The CDR3 nucleotides read TGCAGCGCCCCTAGAACAGGGTCCTACAATGAGCAGTTCTTC.

V gene TRBV7-6 combines with J gene TRBJ2-5; 7 bases fit TRBD1. Germline trimming cut 5 bases from V and 5 bases from J; bases unmatched to any gene: 8. Germline V CDR1 and CDR2: SGHVS, FNYEAQ. This CDR3 region has 14 residues. CDR3 amino acids: CASSQIGQEETQYF. The CDR3, as DNA: TGTGCCAGCAGCCAAATAGGACAGGAGGAGACCCAGTACTTC.

The chain carries TRBV19 and TRBJ1-5; 8 bases agree with TRBD1. V dropped 5 bases and J dropped 1; count of bases not matched to a gene: 4. The CDR3 loop spans 15 amino acids. Germline CDR1 is LNHDA and CDR2 is SQIVND (reference sequence). CDR3 in amino acids: CASSVGQGSNQPQHF. The CDR3 nucleotides read TGTGCCAGTAGTGTCGGACAGGGAAGCAATCAGCCCCAGCATTTT.

The chain employs TRBV4-2 and TRBJ1-6, with D perhaps matching TRBD1 (5 bases). The V gene lost 4 bases and the J gene lost 8 bases, with 12 bases spanning the gap. The germline CDR1 and CDR2 sequences are LGHNA and YNFKEQ. The CDR3 is 14 residues long. The chain's CDR3 is CASSLRGEDSPLHF. The CDR3 DNA sequence: TGTGCCAGCAGCCTACGGGGGGAGGATTCACCCCTCCACTTT.

This clone came up once. The chain recombines TRBV5-6 with TRBJ2-2, with D maybe TRBD2 (6 bases). The CDR3 runs 15 residues. Germline V gene lookup returns CDR1 SGHDT and CDR2 YYEEEE. Trimming cost V 2 bases and J 0 bases, with 8 bases left between them. The CDR3 spells CASSFAGPNTGELFF. CDR3 in DNA: TGTGCCAGCAGCTTTGCGGGGCCGAACACCGGGGAGCTGTTTTTT.

The chain carries TRBV5-4 and TRBJ1-1; 8 bases fit TRBD1. This CDR3 contains 14 residues. Germline values: CDR1 SGHNT, CDR2 YYREEE (reference sequence). Losses at the gene ends were 5 bases for V and 0 bases for J; bases not matched to a gene: 3. The CDR3 DNA reads as TGTGCCAGCAGGGAGACAGGGGTGAACACTGAAGCTTTCTTT. It encodes CASRETGVNTEAFF.

The CDR3, as DNA: TGTGCCATCAGGAGGGAGGGGCGAAGCACTGAAGCTTTCTTT. It encodes CAIRREGRSTEAFF. The chain uses TRBV10-3 and TRBJ1-1, with a weak D call TRBD1 (5 bases). Germline V lookup: CDR1 ENHRY, CDR2 SYGVKD. The CDR3 spans 14 residues. Trimming took off 6 bases at V and 4 bases at J, with 15 bases between the two ends.

V usage is TRBV12-5 and J usage is TRBJ1-2; a weak D match, TRBD1 (6 bases). From germline, CDR1 is LGHNT and CDR2 FRNRAP. The CDR3 runs to 14 residues. V lost 1 base and J lost 8, with 14 bases in between. This CDR3 reads CASGLGLTGGGYTF. The CDR3 nucleotides are TGTGCTAGTGGTTTGGGTTTGACAGGCGGGGGCTACACCTTC.

V is TRBV7-9 and J is TRBJ1-1, with TRBD1 matching over 7 bases. Trimming removed 7 bases from V and 5 bases from J; junction bases left unmatched: 4. This CDR3 has 12 amino acids. Germline V gives CDR1 SEHNR, CDR2 FQNEAQ (reference sequence). In DNA form, the CDR3 reads TGTGCCAGCACCCTGGGACAGACTGAAGCTTTCTTT. Amino acid sequence: CASTLGQTEAFF.

The sample holds a few counts of this clone. The chain links TRBV5-8 to TRBJ2-2; a weak D match, TRBD2 (5 bases). The CDR3 is 14 amino acids. Trimming stripped 4 bases from V and 0 bases from J, with 7 bases between. CDR1 is SGHTS, CDR2 YDEGEE, per germline. The CDR3 here is CASSVLANTGELFF. Here the CDR3 DNA reads TGTGCCAGCAGCGTACTAGCGAACACCGGGGAGCTGTTTTTT.

The chain recombines TRBV4-2 with TRBJ2-1, with 8 bases that match TRBD1. Germline V CDR1 and CDR2: LGHNA, YNFKEQ. V gave up 4 bases and J gave up 4 bases; unmatched junction bases: 9. CDR3 size: 16 residues. CDR3 residues: CASSPARDRSYNEQFF. The CDR3 bases are TGTGCCAGCAGCCCAGCCCGGGACAGGTCTTACAATGAGCAGTTCTTC.

CDR3 in DNA: TGTGCCAGCAGTGAAGGACACAGGGTGAACACTGAAGCTTTCTTT. It specifies CASSEGHRVNTEAFF. This rearrangement joins TRBV6-1 to TRBJ1-1, with a tentative D call TRBD1 (6 bases). The CDR3 covers 15 residues. V gave up 1 base and J gave up 0 bases, with 9 bases separating them. Germline lookup yields CDR1 MNHNS and CDR2 SASEGT.

The rearrangement links TRBV5-1 to TRBJ2-1; D may be TRBD1 (6 bases). CDR3 length: 15 residues. Trimming shortened V by 0 bases and J by 4 bases, and 11 bases separated the two germline ends. CDR1 is SGHRS and CDR2 is YFSETQ in the germline V gene. This chain's CDR3 is CASSLGDTDYNEQFF. The CDR3 region has the DNA TGCGCCAGCAGCTTGGGGGACACGGATTACAATGAGCAGTTCTTC.

J is TRBJ2-1 and V is TRBV2, with D possibly matching TRBD1 (5 bases). Germline loops: CDR1 SNHLY, CDR2 FYNNEI. The length of the CDR3 is 14 residues. V shed 1 base and J shed 8 bases, with 12 bases lying between them. The CDR3 reads CASSEESGIDEQFF. Here the CDR3 DNA reads TGTGCCAGCAGTGAAGAGTCAGGGATCGATGAGCAGTTCTTC.

This chain links TRBV29-1 with TRBJ1-5, with 7 bases fitting TRBD1. The V segment lost 3 bases and the J segment 6 bases; nucleotides outside the gene matches: 8. The CDR3 has 14 amino acids. In germline, CDR1 is SQVTM, CDR2 ANQGSEA. The DNA of the CDR3 is TGCAGCGTTGAGGCTACAGGGGTCGGTCAGCCCCAGCATTTT. Protein: CSVEATGVGQPQHF. Full variable domain (remainder filled in from reference TRBV29-1 and TRBJ1-5): SAVISQKPSRDICQRGTSLTIQCQVDSQVTMMFWYRQQPGQSLTLIATANQGSEATYESGFVIDKFPISRPNLTFSTLTVSNMSPEDSSIYLCSVEATGVGQPQHFGDGTRLSIL.

The rearrangement links TRBV12-5 to TRBJ1-1; D is unclear. Between the trimmed V and J ends, which lost 2 bases and 11 bases, there was a span of 9 bases. The CDR3 runs to 11 residues. Germline V gives CDR1 LGHNT, CDR2 FRNRAP. CDR3 in DNA: TGTGCTAGTGGTTTGCGACAAGAGGCTTTCTTT. It codes for CASGLRQEAFF.

The sample holds one count of this clone. This chain uses TRBV18 with TRBJ1-3, with D possibly matching TRBD1 (6 bases). V was cut by 1 base and J by 1 base, with 8 bases left in between. The CDR3 extends over 15 amino acids. Germline loops: CDR1 KGHSH, CDR2 LQKENI. CDR3 loop: CASSPLQGSGNTIYF. CDR3 bases: TGTGCCAGCTCACCACTACAGGGTTCTGGAAACACCATATATTTT.

The J gene is TRBJ1-1, the V gene TRBV7-9; TRBD1 matches 7 bases. Per germline, CDR1 SEHNR and CDR2 FQNEAQ (reference sequence). Germline trimming cut 5 bases from V and 1 base from J; bases unmatched to any gene: 7. There are 15 residues in the CDR3. CDR3 sequence reads: CASSVPGQQNTEAFF. The DNA of the CDR3 is TGTGCCAGCAGCGTACCGGGACAGCAGAACACTGAAGCTTTCTTT.

In the case of this clone: Other DNA sequences in this specimen translate into the identical CDR3. The gene calls are TRBV5-6 and TRBJ2-3; 11 bases are a match to TRBD1. V shed 2 bases and J 4 bases; nucleotides not matched to a gene: 3. Germline CDR1 SGHDT, CDR2 YYEEEE. The CDR3 sequence is 15 residues long. The CDR3, as DNA: TGTGCCAGCAGCTTTCGGACAGGGGGCGCAGATACGCAGTATTTT. Translated: CASSFRTGGADTQYF.

The chain couples TRBV7-8 to TRBJ2-2; D call uncertain. Trimming pared 1 base from V and 4 bases from J, leaving 4 bases between. Looked up from germline, CDR1 is SGHVS and CDR2 is FQNEAQ. There are 13 residues in the CDR3. The CDR3 region has the DNA TGTGCCAGCAGCTTAGTTCGCACCGGGGAGCTGTTTTTT. This encodes CASSLVRTGELFF.